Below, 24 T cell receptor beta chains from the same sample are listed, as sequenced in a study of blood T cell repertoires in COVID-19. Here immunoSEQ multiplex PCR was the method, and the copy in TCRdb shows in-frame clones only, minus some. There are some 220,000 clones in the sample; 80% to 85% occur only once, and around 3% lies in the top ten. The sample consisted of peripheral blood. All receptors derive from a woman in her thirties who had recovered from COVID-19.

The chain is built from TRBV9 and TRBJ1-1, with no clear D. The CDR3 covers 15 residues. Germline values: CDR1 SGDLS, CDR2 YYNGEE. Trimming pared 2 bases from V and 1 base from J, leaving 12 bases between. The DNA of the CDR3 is TGTGCCAGCAGCGTGGGATGGACTGCGAACACTGAAGCTTTCTTT. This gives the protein CASSVGWTANTEAFF.

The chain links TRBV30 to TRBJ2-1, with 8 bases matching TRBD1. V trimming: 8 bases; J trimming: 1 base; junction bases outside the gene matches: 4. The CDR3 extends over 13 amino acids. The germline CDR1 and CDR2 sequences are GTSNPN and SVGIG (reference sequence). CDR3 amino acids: CAAGQESYNEQFF. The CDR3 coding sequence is TGTGCCGCGGGACAGGAGTCCTACAATGAGCAGTTCTTC.

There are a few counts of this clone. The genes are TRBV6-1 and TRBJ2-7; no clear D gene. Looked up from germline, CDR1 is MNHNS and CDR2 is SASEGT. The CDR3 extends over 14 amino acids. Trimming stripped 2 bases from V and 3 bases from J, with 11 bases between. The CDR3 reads CASSERGHVYEQYF. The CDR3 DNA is TGTGCCAGCAGTGAACGCGGCCATGTCTACGAGCAGTACTTC.

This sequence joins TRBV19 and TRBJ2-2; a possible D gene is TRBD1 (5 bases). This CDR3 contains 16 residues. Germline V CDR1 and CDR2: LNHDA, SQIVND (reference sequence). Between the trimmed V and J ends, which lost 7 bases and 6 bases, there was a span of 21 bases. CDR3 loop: CASNQGFLVVPGELFF. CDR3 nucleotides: TGTGCCAGTAACCAGGGTTTCCTGGTAGTCCCCGGGGAGCTGTTTTTT.

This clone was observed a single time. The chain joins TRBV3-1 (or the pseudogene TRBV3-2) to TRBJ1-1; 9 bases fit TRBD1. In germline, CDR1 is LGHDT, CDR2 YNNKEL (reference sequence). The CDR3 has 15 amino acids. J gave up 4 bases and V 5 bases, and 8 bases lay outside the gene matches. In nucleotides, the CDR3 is TGTGCCAGCAGCTCGCCGGGACAGGGACCCACTGAAGCTTTCTTT. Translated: CASSSPGQGPTEAFF.

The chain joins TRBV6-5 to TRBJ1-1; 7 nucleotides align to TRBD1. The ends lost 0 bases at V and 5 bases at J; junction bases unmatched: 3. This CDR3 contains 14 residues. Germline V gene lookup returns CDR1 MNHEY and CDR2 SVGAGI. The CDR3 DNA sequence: TGTGCCAGCAGTTACTCTACAGGGGAAACTGAAGCTTTCTTT. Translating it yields CASSYSTGETEAFF.

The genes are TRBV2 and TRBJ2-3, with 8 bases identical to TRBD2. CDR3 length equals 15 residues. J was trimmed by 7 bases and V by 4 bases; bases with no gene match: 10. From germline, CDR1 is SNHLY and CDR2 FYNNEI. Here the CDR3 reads CASSGLGLVSNTQYF. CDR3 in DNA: TGTGCCAGCAGTGGTTTGGGACTAGTAAGTAATACGCAGTATTTT.

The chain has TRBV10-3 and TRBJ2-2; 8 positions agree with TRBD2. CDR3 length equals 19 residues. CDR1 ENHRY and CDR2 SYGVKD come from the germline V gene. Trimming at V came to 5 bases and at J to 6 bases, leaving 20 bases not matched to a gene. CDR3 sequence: CAISPARGLPSGGAGELFF. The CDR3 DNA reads TGTGCCATCAGTCCTGCCAGAGGACTCCCCTCGGGGGGGGCCGGGGAGCTGTTTTTT.

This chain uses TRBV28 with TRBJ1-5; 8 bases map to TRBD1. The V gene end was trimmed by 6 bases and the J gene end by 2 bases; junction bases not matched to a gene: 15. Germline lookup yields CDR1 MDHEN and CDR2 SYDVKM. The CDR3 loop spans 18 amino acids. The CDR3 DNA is TGTGCCAGCAGACAGTCCGGCGACAGGGGATCGGGCAATCAGCCCCAGCATTTT. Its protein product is CASRQSGDRGSGNQPQHF.

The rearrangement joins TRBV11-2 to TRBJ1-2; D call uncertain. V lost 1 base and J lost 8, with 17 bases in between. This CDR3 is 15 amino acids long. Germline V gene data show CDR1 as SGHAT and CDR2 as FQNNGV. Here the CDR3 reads CASSLAWRVTGGYTF. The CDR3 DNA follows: TGTGCCAGCAGCTTAGCGTGGCGGGTTACTGGGGGCTACACCTTC. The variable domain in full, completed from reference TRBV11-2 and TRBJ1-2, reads EAGVAQSPRYKIIEKRQSVAFWCNPISGHATLYWYQQILGQGPKLLIQFQNNGVVDDSQLPKDRFSAERLKGVDSTLKIQPAKLEDSAVYLCASSLAWRVTGGYTFGSGTRLTVV.

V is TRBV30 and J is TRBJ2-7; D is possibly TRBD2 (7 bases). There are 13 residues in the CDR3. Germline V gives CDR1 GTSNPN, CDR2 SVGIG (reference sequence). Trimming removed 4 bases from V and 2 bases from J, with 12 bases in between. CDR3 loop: CAWKGGLTYEQYF. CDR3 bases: TGTGCCTGGAAGGGGGGGCTCACCTACGAGCAGTACTTC. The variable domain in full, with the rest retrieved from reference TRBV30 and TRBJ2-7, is SQTIHQWPATLVQPVGSPLSLECTVEGTSNPNLYWYRQAAGRGLQLLFYSVGIGQISSEVPQNLSASRPQDRQFILSSKKLLLSDSGFYLCAWKGGLTYEQYFGPGTRLTVT.

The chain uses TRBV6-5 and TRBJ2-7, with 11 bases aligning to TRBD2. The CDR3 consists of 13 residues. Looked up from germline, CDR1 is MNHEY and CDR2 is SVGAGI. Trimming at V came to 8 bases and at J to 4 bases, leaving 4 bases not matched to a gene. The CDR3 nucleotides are TGTGCCAGCGGGACTAGCGGCGCGTACGAGCAGTACTTC. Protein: CASGTSGAYEQYF.

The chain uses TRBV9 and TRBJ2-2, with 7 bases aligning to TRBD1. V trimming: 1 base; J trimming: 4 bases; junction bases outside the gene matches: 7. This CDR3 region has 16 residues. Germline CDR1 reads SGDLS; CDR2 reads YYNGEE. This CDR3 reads CASSVSRQGGTGELFF. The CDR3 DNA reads TGTGCCAGCAGCGTATCGAGACAGGGCGGCACCGGGGAGCTGTTTTTT. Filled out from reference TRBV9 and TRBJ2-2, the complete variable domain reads DSGVTQTPKHLITATGQRVTLRCSPRSGDLSVYWYQQSLDQGLQFLIQYYNGEERAKGNILERFSAQQFPDLHSELNLSSLELGDSALYFCASSVSRQGGTGELFFGEGSRLTVL.

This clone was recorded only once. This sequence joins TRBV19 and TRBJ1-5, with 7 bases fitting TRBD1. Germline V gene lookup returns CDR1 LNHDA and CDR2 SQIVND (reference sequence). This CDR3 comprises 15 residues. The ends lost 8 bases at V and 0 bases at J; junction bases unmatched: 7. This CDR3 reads CASSDRFYSNQPQHF. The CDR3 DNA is TGTGCCAGTTCGGACAGGTTCTATAGCAATCAGCCCCAGCATTTT.

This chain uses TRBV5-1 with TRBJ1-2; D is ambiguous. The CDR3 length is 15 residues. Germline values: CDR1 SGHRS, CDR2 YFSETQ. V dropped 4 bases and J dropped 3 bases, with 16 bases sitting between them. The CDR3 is CASSGEQDGYYGYTF. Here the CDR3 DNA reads TGCGCCAGCAGCGGAGAACAAGACGGGTACTATGGCTACACCTTC.

The CDR3 protein is CSVTGYSYEQYF. The CDR3, as DNA: TGCAGCGTTACCGGGTATTCCTACGAGCAGTACTTC. The genes are TRBV29-1 and TRBJ2-7; D remains ambiguous. Germline values: CDR1 SQVTM, CDR2 ANQGSEA. V lost 5 bases and J 1 base, leaving 9 bases between the germline ends. The CDR3 runs to 12 residues.

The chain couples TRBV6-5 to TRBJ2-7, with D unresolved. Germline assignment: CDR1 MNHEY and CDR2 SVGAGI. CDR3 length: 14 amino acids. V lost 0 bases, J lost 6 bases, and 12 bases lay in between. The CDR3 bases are TGTGCCAGCAGTTACTCGGCAAGAGGCTTCGAGCAGTACTTC. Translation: CASSYSARGFEQYF.

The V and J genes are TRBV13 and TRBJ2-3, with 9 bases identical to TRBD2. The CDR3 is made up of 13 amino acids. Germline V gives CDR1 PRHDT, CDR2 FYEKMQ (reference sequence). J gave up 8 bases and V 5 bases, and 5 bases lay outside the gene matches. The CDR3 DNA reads TGTGCCAGCAGCGTCGAGACTAGCGGTACGCAGTATTTT. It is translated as CASSVETSGTQYF.

The CDR3 region is CASSLETSGIYEQYF. CDR3 nucleotide sequence: TGTGCCAGCAGCTTGGAGACTAGCGGGATCTACGAGCAGTACTTC. This chain joins TRBV5-6 and TRBJ2-7; 11 bases align to TRBD2. The V gene end was trimmed by 0 bases and the J gene end by 3 bases; junction bases not matched to a gene: 2. Germline V gene lookup returns CDR1 SGHDT and CDR2 YYEEEE. This CDR3 is 15 amino acids long.

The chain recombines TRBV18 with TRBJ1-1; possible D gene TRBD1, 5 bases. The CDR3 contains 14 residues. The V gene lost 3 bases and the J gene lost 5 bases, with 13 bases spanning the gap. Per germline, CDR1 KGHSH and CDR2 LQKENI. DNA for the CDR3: TGTGCCAGCTCACCCGGAGCAGGGCAGACTGAAGCTTTCTTT. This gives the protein CASSPGAGQTEAFF. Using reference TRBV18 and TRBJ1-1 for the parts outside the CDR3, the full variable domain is NAGVMQNPRHLVRRRGQEARLRCSPMKGHSHVYWYRQLPEEGLKFMVYLQKENIIDESGMPKERFSAEFPKEGPSILRIQQVVRGDSAAYFCASSPGAGQTEAFFGQGTRLTVV.

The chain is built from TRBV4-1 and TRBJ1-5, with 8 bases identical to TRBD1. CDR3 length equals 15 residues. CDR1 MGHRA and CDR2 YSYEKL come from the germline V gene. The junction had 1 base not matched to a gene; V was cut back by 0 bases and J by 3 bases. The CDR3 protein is CASSQETGDNQPQHF. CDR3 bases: TGCGCCAGCAGCCAAGAGACAGGGGACAATCAGCCCCAGCATTTT.

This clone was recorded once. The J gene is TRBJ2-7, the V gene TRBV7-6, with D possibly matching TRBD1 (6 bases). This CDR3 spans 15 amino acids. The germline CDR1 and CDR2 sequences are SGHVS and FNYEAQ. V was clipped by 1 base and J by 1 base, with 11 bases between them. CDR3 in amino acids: CASSLETGKSYEQYF. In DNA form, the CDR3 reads TGTGCCAGCAGCTTAGAAACAGGGAAGTCCTACGAGCAGTACTTC.

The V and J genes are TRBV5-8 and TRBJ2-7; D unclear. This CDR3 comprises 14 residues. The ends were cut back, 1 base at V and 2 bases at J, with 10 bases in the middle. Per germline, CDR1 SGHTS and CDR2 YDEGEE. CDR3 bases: TGTGCCAGCAGCTTGCTGTACAGAACCTACGAGCAGTACTTC. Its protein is CASSLLYRTYEQYF. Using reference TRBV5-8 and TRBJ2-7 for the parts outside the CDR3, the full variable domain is EAGVTQSPTHLIKTRGQQATLRCSPISGHTSVYWYQQALGLGLQFLLWYDEGEERNRGNFPPRFSGRQFPNYSSELNVNALELEDSALYLCASSLLYRTYEQYFGPGTRLTVT.

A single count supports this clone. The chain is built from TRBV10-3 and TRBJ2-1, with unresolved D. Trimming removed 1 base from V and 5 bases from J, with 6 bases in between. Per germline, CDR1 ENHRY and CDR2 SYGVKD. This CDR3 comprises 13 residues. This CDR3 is CAISEYRDNEQFF. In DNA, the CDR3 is TGTGCCATCAGTGAGTACAGAGACAATGAGCAGTTCTTC.